This T cell receptor beta chain was documented in a study of early T cells in non-severe SARS-CoV-2 infection (dated by TCRdb to 2020 to 2023). In terms of the full investigation: Because TCR sequencing relied on bulk RNA taken from unsorted whole blood, pairing of alpha and beta chains was not possible.

Results the study describes overall, beyond this receptor: Matching against VDJdb was skewed toward anti-spike CD8 responses, likely underestimated virus-specific expansions, and missed private and CD4 specificities.

Library preparation was by 5' RACE. The reads were generated on a NextSeq 500. In the TCR library protocol, unique molecular identifiers were attached to individual cDNA molecules to correct for PCR bias and sequencing error. TCR alpha and beta chains were both sequenced, and the abundances of alpha and beta sequences in each sample were closely correlated with each other. For the original study's pipeline: V gene, J gene and CDR3 annotation of TCR sequences was performed with Decombinator V4. Expanded TCRs were defined as changing significantly between any two time points under a Poisson model with p below 0.0001. Abundances of TCRs were expressed as counts per million after normalisation to the total number of TCRs sequenced in each sample. A search of VDJdb, accessed on 1 November 2021, was run for TCRs annotated to CMV, EBV and SARS-CoV-2, with TCRs annotated for multiple antigens excluded. Using fastp at Q25 and MiXCR, TCRdb reprocessed the public reads and kept productive beta chains. Rows matching on CDR3 protein sequence are summarized as one entry with the most common DNA and genes. The V and J calls here are based on TCRdb, not the publication. Present in this sample are roughly 100,000 distinct CDR3 sequences, about 13% of which were seen just once. The ten largest clones add up to about 2.3% of the sample.

About this clonotype: The clone's antigen remains unknown. No base-level quality is on record; no much larger clone is a single base apart.

A case-control design nested within a healthcare worker cohort in London, UK, was used, with weekly nasopharyngeal swab PCR tests and blood sampling performed. Healthcare workers were recruited between 23 and 31 March 2020, during the week of the UK lockdown, and were followed weekly for up to about 15 weeks. This TCR came from an adult who was a healthcare worker with PCR-confirmed SARS-CoV-2 infection or an uninfected control (not recorded which). Sequencing was carried out using whole blood.

The CDR3 protein is CASSPPGTSADTQYF. The nucleotide sequence is given as TGTGCCAGCAGCCCTCCCGGGACTAGCGCGGATACGCAGTATTTT. The rearrangement joined TRBV7-9 to TRBJ2-3; TRBD2 lines up with 10 middle nucleotides. Ends trimmed: V by 5 bases, J by 6 bases; bases unmatched to a gene: 8. The CDR3 measures 15 amino acids from cysteine to phenylalanine. Of the read, only the CDR3 DNA is kept; its 45 bases are in frame from base 1. The germline V gene (reference sequence) gives CDR1 as SEHNR and CDR2 as FQNEAQ.